These 27 T cell receptor beta chains were all obtained from the same sample, sequenced in a study of control samples from healthy donors and cancer patients. Sequencing used immunoSEQ multiplex PCR; TCRdb keeps in-frame clones, though not all of them. The sample shows about 160,000 clones, 96% of them seen only once. Specimen: blood. The origin of the receptors is a woman between 25 and 40 years old in good health.

The rearrangement joins TRBV7-9 to TRBJ1-6; no clear D. This CDR3 is 13 amino acids long. Germline CDR1 and CDR2: SEHNR and FQNEAQ (reference sequence). Between the trimmed V and J ends, which lost 3 bases and 8 bases, there was a span of 8 bases. The CDR3 nucleotides read TGTGCCAGCAGCTTCTTGGTAGATTCACCCCTCCACTTT. Protein sequence: CASSFLVDSPLHF.

The V gene is TRBV11-2, the J gene TRBJ1-1; no reliable D call. The V end lost 5 bases, the J end lost 11 bases, and 15 bases lay between the germline ends. CDR1 is SGHAT and CDR2 is FQNNGV in the germline V gene. CDR3 length equals 12 residues. In nucleotides, the CDR3 is TGTGCCAGCAGCCCCTCTCGGGGTGAGGCTTTCTTT. Translating it yields CASSPSRGEAFF.

The rearrangement joins TRBV6-2 or TRBV6-3 to TRBJ1-2, with D uncertain. The V end lost 0 bases, the J end lost 4 bases, and 9 bases lay between the germline ends. The CDR3 contains 14 residues. CDR1 MNHEY and CDR2 SVGEGT come from the germline V gene. The CDR3 nucleotides are TGTGCCAGCAGTTACTCGCCCTCAGGCTATGGCTACACCTTC. Translated: CASSYSPSGYGYTF.

This chain's CDR3 is CASSGRGGLKETQYF. In nucleotides, the CDR3 is TGTGCCAGCAGCGGCCGCGGGGGTCTGAAAGAGACCCAGTACTTC. This sequence joins TRBV5-5 and TRBJ2-5, with TRBD2 matching over 7 bases. Per germline, CDR1 SGHKS and CDR2 YYEKEE (reference sequence). This CDR3 is 15 amino acids long. J was trimmed by 3 bases and V by 4 bases; bases with no gene match: 9.

The V call is TRBV5-6, the J call TRBJ2-7, with a weak D call TRBD2 (6 bases). This CDR3 contains 14 residues. V was trimmed by 4 bases and J by 2 bases, leaving 13 bases between them. Germline assignment: CDR1 SGHDT and CDR2 YYEEEE. The CDR3 loop reads CASSLNGGTYEQYF. DNA for the CDR3: TGTGCCAGCAGCCTTAACGGGGGAACCTACGAGCAGTACTTC. The full variable domain, completed using reference TRBV5-6 and TRBJ2-7, is DAGVTQSPTHLIKTRGQQVTLRCSPKSGHDTVSWYQQALGQGPQFIFQYYEEEERQRGNFPDRFSGHQFPNYSSELNVNALLLGDSALYLCASSLNGGTYEQYFGPGTRLTVT.

CDR3 sequence: CASSWDRGQETQYF. The CDR3 nucleotides read TGTGCCAGCAGCTGGGACAGGGGCCAAGAGACCCAGTACTTC. The chain links TRBV5-5 to TRBJ2-5; 10 bases align to TRBD1. The J segment lost 1 base and the V segment lost 3 bases, leaving 0 bases of the junction unmatched. The CDR3 spans 14 residues. Per germline, CDR1 SGHKS and CDR2 YYEKEE (reference sequence).

In its sample, this clone was seen once. The chain recombines TRBV5-4 with TRBJ2-3, with D possibly matching TRBD2 (6 bases). The CDR3 covers 14 residues. Trimming left V 5 bases short and J 6 bases short, with 16 bases between. CDR1 SGHNT and CDR2 YYREEE come from the germline V gene (reference sequence). The DNA for the CDR3 is TGTGCCAGCAGAAATCGGGGCGGGACGGATACGCAGTATTTT. Its translation is CASRNRGGTDTQYF.

The rearrangement joins TRBV11-3 to TRBJ2-1; the match to TRBD2 covers 7 bases. V dropped 8 bases and J dropped 5; count of bases not matched to a gene: 12. The CDR3 spans 15 residues. CDR1 is SGHNT, CDR2 YENEEA, per germline. The CDR3 nucleotides are TGTGCCAGCGCCAATGGGGGGGGTGTCAACAATGAGCAGTTCTTC. It specifies CASANGGGVNNEQFF.

The V gene is TRBV18, the J gene TRBJ1-2; a weak D match, TRBD1 (6 bases). Per the germline V gene, CDR1 is KGHSH and CDR2 is LQKENI. The CDR3 consists of 14 residues. V was trimmed by 3 bases and J by 8 bases, leaving 16 bases between them. The CDR3 sequence is CASSPLRTDGGYTF. CDR3 DNA sequence: TGTGCCAGCTCACCCCTTAGGACAGACGGGGGCTACACCTTC.

The rearrangement uses TRBV19 and TRBJ1-6; D is ambiguous. Germline V lookup: CDR1 LNHDA, CDR2 SQIVND (reference sequence). Trimming took off 3 bases at V and 8 bases at J, with 11 bases between the two ends. The CDR3 consists of 14 residues. Written as DNA, the CDR3 is TGTGCCAGTAGTATGAGGGCAGAAGATTCACCCCTCCACTTT. This sequence encodes CASSMRAEDSPLHF.

This chain connects TRBV28 to TRBJ2-7; the D gene is possibly TRBD1 (6 bases). CDR3 size: 12 residues. The V gene's germline CDR1 is MDHEN and CDR2 SYDVKM. The V and J ends lost 8 bases and 4 bases respectively, with 12 bases between them. CDR3 nucleotides: TGTGCCAGCGTCAGGGGCGGGTACGAGCAGTACTTC. Encoded protein: CASVRGGYEQYF.

The J gene is TRBJ1-4, the V gene TRBV10-2, with 8 bases aligning to TRBD1. The CDR3 loop spans 15 amino acids. Germline assignment: CDR1 WSHSY and CDR2 SAAADI. Losses at the gene ends were 5 bases for V and 7 bases for J; bases not matched to a gene: 9. The CDR3 nucleotides are TGCGCCAGCAGTCCACCAGGGGGCGGAATTGAAAAACTGTTTTTT. Translated, it gives CASSPPGGGIEKLFF.

The rearrangement uses TRBV10-1 and TRBJ2-7; TRBD2 aligns across 9 bases. V was pared by 0 bases and J by 0 bases, with 15 bases of the junction left unmatched. CDR1 WNHNN and CDR2 SYGVQD come from the germline V gene (reference sequence). The CDR3 loop spans 20 amino acids. The CDR3 reads CASSESTGGGANLHSYEQYF. The CDR3, as DNA: TGCGCCAGCAGTGAGTCGACGGGCGGGGGGGCTAACCTACACTCCTACGAGCAGTACTTC.

CDR3 sequence: CAWNPGGNNQPQHF. CDR3 sequence (DNA): TGTGCCTGGAACCCCGGGGGAAACAATCAGCCCCAGCATTTT. The rearrangement uses TRBV30 and TRBJ1-5; D might be TRBD1 (5 bases). The ends were cut back, 4 bases at V and 3 bases at J, with 13 bases in the middle. CDR3 length: 14 amino acids. Germline values: CDR1 GTSNPN, CDR2 SVGIG (reference sequence).

V and J are TRBV29-1 and TRBJ2-1; maybe TRBD1 (5 bases). CDR1 and CDR2 from the germline V gene are SQVTM and ANQGSEA. V lost 5 bases and J 6 bases, leaving 11 bases between the germline ends. The CDR3 contains 12 residues. As DNA, the CDR3 is TGCAGCGTTCGTCAAGGGGTCAATGAGCAGTTCTTC. Amino acid sequence: CSVRQGVNEQFF.

V gene TRBV19 combines with J gene TRBJ2-2; TRBD2 agrees at 10 bases. V lost 6 bases to trimming and J lost 6 bases; unmatched junction nucleotides: 4. The CDR3 has 14 residues. The germline V gene has CDR1 LNHDA and CDR2 SQIVND (reference sequence). The CDR3 sequence: CASRPGLAPGELFF. CDR3 in DNA: TGTGCCAGTAGACCGGGACTAGCGCCCGGGGAGCTGTTTTTT.

The chain combines TRBV7-9 with TRBJ2-3; TRBD2 might be the D (5 bases). The V gene lost 5 bases and the J gene lost 2 bases, with 14 bases spanning the gap. CDR1 is SEHNR, CDR2 FQNEAQ, per germline (reference sequence). There are 15 residues in the CDR3. Here the CDR3 DNA reads TGTGCCAGCAGCCTCCCGGAGGTAGCCACAGATACGCAGTATTTT. Protein product: CASSLPEVATDTQYF.

The V call is TRBV24-1, the J call TRBJ2-1; D not certain. Deletions cut 1 base from V and 7 bases from J, with 4 bases between. The CDR3 is made up of 12 amino acids. CDR1 and CDR2 (germline): KGHDR, SFDVKD. The CDR3 region is CATSDFGNEQFF. The CDR3 coding sequence is TGTGCCACCAGTGATTTCGGAAATGAGCAGTTCTTC.

J is TRBJ2-5 and V is TRBV6-2 or TRBV6-3; tentative D call: TRBD1 (6 bases). Trimming removed 0 bases from V and 3 bases from J, with 11 bases in between. The CDR3 sequence is 15 residues long. The germline CDR1 and CDR2 sequences are MNHEY and SVGEGT. CDR3 loop: CASSYSGQWEETQYF. DNA for the CDR3: TGTGCCAGCAGTTACTCAGGACAGTGGGAAGAGACCCAGTACTTC.

This chain uses TRBV5-5 with TRBJ1-5; D gene unclear. The V gene's germline CDR1 is SGHKS and CDR2 YYEKEE (reference sequence). The CDR3 length is 17 residues. V was cut by 0 bases and J by 0 bases, with 13 bases left in between. This CDR3 reads CASSLGGASYSNQPQHF. The CDR3 DNA sequence: TGTGCCAGCAGCTTGGGGGGAGCTTCCTATAGCAATCAGCCCCAGCATTTT.

V is TRBV7-2 and J is TRBJ1-6; D remains unclear. V lost 5 bases and J lost 3, with 11 bases in between. CDR1 and CDR2 (germline): SGHTA, FQGNSA. This CDR3 region has 15 residues. The CDR3: CASSPRPNYNSPLHF. The CDR3 DNA reads as TGTGCCAGCAGCCCACGGCCCAACTATAATTCACCCCTCCACTTT.

The chain joins TRBV14 to TRBJ1-2; D might be TRBD1 (6 bases). V was cut by 3 bases and J by 8 bases, with 16 bases left in between. CDR1 is SGHDN and CDR2 is FVKESK in the germline V gene. The CDR3 spans 14 residues. The CDR3 spells CASSHPDRWEGYTF. DNA of the CDR3: TGTGCCAGCAGCCACCCCGACAGGTGGGAGGGCTACACCTTC.

The rearrangement links TRBV20-1 to TRBJ2-1; D is unclear. The CDR3 has 11 residues. V was shortened by 5 bases and J by 4 bases, with 6 bases between the two germline ends. From germline, CDR1 is DFQATT and CDR2 SNEGSKA (reference sequence). The CDR3 region has the DNA TGCAGTGCTGCGACTTACAATGAGCAGTTCTTC. It specifies CSAATYNEQFF.

The CDR3 nucleotides read TGTGCCAGCAGAGTATCACAGGGGGTACTTGAAGCTTTCTTT. Translated: CASRVSQGVLEAFF. J is TRBJ1-1 and V is TRBV6-5, with 8 bases matching TRBD1. The V gene's germline CDR1 is MNHEY and CDR2 SVGAGI. This CDR3 region has 14 residues. Germline trimming cut 6 bases from V and 7 bases from J; bases unmatched to any gene: 10.

This chain joins TRBV28 and TRBJ2-1; 10 bases map to TRBD1. Germline CDR1 and CDR2: MDHEN and SYDVKM. The CDR3 consists of 16 residues. The V gene end was trimmed by 1 base and the J gene end by 7 bases; junction bases not matched to a gene: 7. CDR3 sequence reads: CASSLFDRGRRNEQFF. The CDR3 bases are TGTGCCAGCAGTTTATTCGACAGGGGGCGCAGGAATGAGCAGTTCTTC.

This chain joins TRBV18 and TRBJ1-6; D might be TRBD1 (5 bases). The length of the CDR3 is 14 residues. In germline, CDR1 is KGHSH, CDR2 LQKENI. The V end lost 0 bases, the J end lost 9 bases, and 9 bases lay between the germline ends. The CDR3 coding sequence is TGTGCCAGCTCACCACCAAGGGGAGCTTCACCCCTCCACTTT. Translation gives CASSPPRGASPLHF.

The rearrangement links TRBV3-1 (or the pseudogene TRBV3-2) to TRBJ2-7, with D hard to call. The length of the CDR3 is 12 residues. Per the germline V gene, CDR1 is LGHDT and CDR2 is YNNKEL (reference sequence). The germline V and J ends were trimmed by 1 base and 3 bases, with 4 bases remaining between them. The chain's CDR3 is CASSQVRYEQYF. As DNA, the CDR3 is TGTGCCAGCAGCCAAGTTCGCTACGAGCAGTACTTC.